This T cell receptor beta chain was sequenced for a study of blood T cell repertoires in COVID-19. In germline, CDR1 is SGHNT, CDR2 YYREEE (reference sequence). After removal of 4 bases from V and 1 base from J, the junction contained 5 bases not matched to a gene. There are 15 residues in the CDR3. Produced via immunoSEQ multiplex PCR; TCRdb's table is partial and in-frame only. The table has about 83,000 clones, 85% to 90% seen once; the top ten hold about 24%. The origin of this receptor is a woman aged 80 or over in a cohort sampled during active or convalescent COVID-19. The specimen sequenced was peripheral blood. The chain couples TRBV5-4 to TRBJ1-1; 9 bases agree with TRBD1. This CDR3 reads CASSRDRVRNTEAFF. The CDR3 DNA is TGTGCCAGCAGCCGGGACAGGGTAAGGAACACTGAAGCTTTCTTT.